This T cell receptor (beta chain) was profiled in a study of breast tumors, draining lymph nodes, adjacent tissues (dated by TCRdb to the mid-2010s). In terms of the full investigation: Breast cancer patients provided tumor, adjacent nontumor tissue and axillary lymph nodes, and the study compared the TCR beta repertoires across these three sources. The study was designed to assess the relationships and possible T-cell exchange between tumor, surrounding tissue and draining lymph node repertoires in human breast cancer.

The lymph node samples were taken from the axillary draining lymph nodes of breast cancer patients. In its sample, this clonotype was seen many times. It lacks a known antigen. No base-level quality is on record; no much larger clone is a single base apart. Trimming takes 4 bases from V and 6 bases from J, and the germline ends sit 9 bases apart. The germline V gene provides CDR1 SGHTS and CDR2 YDEGEE. From the cysteine up to the phenylalanine, the CDR3 has a length of 12 residues. The entry retains the CDR3 DNA only, 36 bases that are in frame from base 1. Instrument used: Illumina HiSeq 2000. Multiplex PCR amplification was used to generate the TCR beta chain libraries. High-throughput sequencing was used to analyze the amplified TCR beta chain products. Through fastp at Q25 and MiXCR, TCRdb rebuilt clones from the public reads, retaining in-frame beta chains. CDR3 protein sequences are deduplicated, and each keeps its most common genes and DNA. The sample data list some 120,000 distinct CDR3 sequences, and around 20% of these were observed just once. Roughly 2.4% of the sample goes to the ten largest clones.

On the study overall, not on this receptor specifically: The conclusion that tumor T cells originate in lymph nodes was framed as consistent with a hypothesis rather than directly demonstrated. Tumor and nontumor tissue repertoires were significantly more similar in luminal-like than in basal-like breast cancer. The data were considered consistent with most tumor T cells being derived from the lymph node and subsequently expanding within tumor tissue. Tumors showed preferential V and J gene usage, and their T-cell repertoire diversity fell below that of lymph nodes yet above that of nontumor tissue.

The specimen sequenced was axillary lymph node tissue. This receptor was taken from a female donor with breast cancer. Some clones in this sample may be carry-over from other donors' samples. The chain was built from TRBV5-8 and TRBJ2-3; the D gene is possibly TRBD2, with 5 bases matching. CDR3 region: CASSLSEDTQYF. DNA sequence: TGTGCCAGCAGCCTTAGCGAGGATACGCAGTATTTT.